This TCR beta chain is drawn from a study of CD8 T cells in Susac syndrome. Germline values: CDR1 SGHNT, CDR2 YYREEE (reference sequence). V lost 1 base, J lost 7 bases, and 3 bases lay in between. The CDR3 has 11 residues. Random hexamers served to reverse transcribe roughly 0.45 to 1 ug RNA. The amplification used immunoSEQ multiplex PCR on TCR beta CDR3; it spanned 54 Vbeta and 13 Jbeta. MiXCR, applied by TCRdb to the immunoSEQ multiplex PCR reads, yields one record per CDR3 protein. The sample consists of 50,000 to 60,000 distinct CDR3 sequences, more than 80% of them appearing once. TCR beta sequences were obtained from blood CD8+ and CD4+ T cells. Controls were drawn from healthy donors and were matched for age and sex. TEMRA cells underwent FACS enrichment and CD8+ and CD4+ T cells underwent negative isolation.

The sequenced sample consisted of CD8+ T cells from PBMCs. The chain uses TRBV5-4 and TRBJ2-1, with D unclear. The TCR was taken from a human donor in good health. DNA of the CDR3: TGTGCCAGCAGCTTGTCGAATGAGCAGTTCTTC. Protein product: CASSLSNEQFF.